The 30 T cell receptor beta chains presented below share a single source sample, sequenced in a study of cytomegalovirus exposure and HLA in healthy donors. TCRdb's table, derived via immunoSEQ multiplex PCR, lists solely in-frame clones and lacks some. The sample has under 200,000 clones, about nine tenths seen once; the top ten hold 4% to 5%. What was sequenced was PBMCs. Receptors originate from a man between 18 and 29 years old in good health and CMV-seropositive.

The genes are TRBV21-1 and TRBJ2-1; the table's TRBD2 call for D was not verified on the DNA. TRBV21-1 is classified as a pseudogene. CDR3 length: 14 amino acids. CDR3 amino acids: CASRGTSGDDEQFF. The CDR3 nucleotides are TGTGCCAGCAGGGGGACTAGCGGGGACGATGAGCAGTTCTTC.

This rearrangement joins TRBV7-4 to TRBJ2-1; 7 positions match TRBD2. This CDR3 region has 14 residues. The V and J ends lost 1 base and 6 bases, in that order; junction bases with no gene match: 3. Per the germline V gene, CDR1 is SGHVT and CDR2 is SQSDAQ. In nucleotides, the CDR3 is TGTGCCAGCAGCTTAGGGTCTAGCGGCAATGAGCAGTTCTTC. Protein product: CASSLGSSGNEQFF.

The rearrangement joins TRBV7-9 to TRBJ1-3, with D uncertain. The CDR3 sequence is 14 residues long. From germline, CDR1 is SEHNR and CDR2 FQNEAQ (reference sequence). Trimming took off 8 bases at V and 1 base at J, with 12 bases between the two ends. CDR3 bases: TGTGCCAGCCATGGACTAAAGTCTGGAAACACCATATATTTT. Its protein is CASHGLKSGNTIYF.

The chain couples TRBV4-2 to TRBJ1-2, with 7 bases fitting TRBD1. V dropped 0 bases and J dropped 6; count of bases not matched to a gene: 1. This CDR3 is 13 amino acids long. Germline V gives CDR1 LGHNA, CDR2 YNFKEQ. CDR3 DNA: TGTGCCAGCAGCCAAGACAGGGGGAATGGCTACACCTTC. Protein: CASSQDRGNGYTF.

The V and J genes are TRBV29-1 and TRBJ2-7, with D possibly TRBD2 on 5 matching bases. V shed 4 bases and J shed 3 bases, with 10 bases lying between them. There are 12 residues in the CDR3. Germline values: CDR1 SQVTM, CDR2 ANQGSEA. Here the CDR3 DNA reads TGCAGCGTTGGAAGGGAGAGCTACGAGCAGTACTTC. Its translation is CSVGRESYEQYF.

The gene calls are TRBV5-1 and TRBJ1-5, with D maybe TRBD1 (6 bases). V gave up 2 bases and J gave up 3 bases, with 15 bases separating them. The CDR3 has 16 amino acids. Germline loops: CDR1 SGHRS, CDR2 YFSETQ. CDR3 region: CASSLHPTGNNQPQHF. In DNA form, the CDR3 reads TGCGCCAGCAGCTTACACCCCACAGGGAACAATCAGCCCCAGCATTTT.

The chain uses TRBV2 and TRBJ2-1, with 7 bases identical to TRBD1. CDR1 SNHLY and CDR2 FYNNEI come from the germline V gene. CDR3 size: 14 residues. The trim removed 6 bases at V and 7 bases at J, leaving 9 bases unmatched. The CDR3 region is CASRDRTGLNEQFF. The DNA of the CDR3 is TGTGCCAGCAGAGACCGGACAGGTCTGAATGAGCAGTTCTTC.

In its sample, this clone was seen a few times. The rearrangement uses TRBV6-5 and TRBJ2-3; possibly TRBD2 for D (5 bases). With 5 bases removed from V and 4 bases from J, the gap between germline ends came to 10 bases. The CDR3 has 13 residues. CDR1 is MNHEY and CDR2 is SVGAGI in the germline V gene. This CDR3 reads CASSRTGSDTQYF. DNA for the CDR3: TGTGCCAGCAGTAGGACGGGATCAGATACGCAGTATTTT.

V usage is TRBV19 and J usage is TRBJ2-4; D unresolved. Germline CDR1 and CDR2: LNHDA and SQIVND (reference sequence). The length of the CDR3 is 13 residues. Between the trimmed V and J ends, which lost 7 bases and 5 bases, there was a span of 12 bases. The CDR3 loop reads CASKDTDQNIQYF. The CDR3 DNA sequence: TGTGCCAGTAAAGACACCGACCAAAACATTCAGTACTTC.

V gene TRBV7-9 combines with J gene TRBJ2-5; D gene uncertain. Germline assignment: CDR1 SEHNR and CDR2 FQNEAQ (reference sequence). The CDR3 consists of 11 residues. V lost 3 bases and J 3 bases, leaving 2 bases between the germline ends. The CDR3 loop is CASSFKETQYF. DNA for the CDR3: TGTGCCAGCAGCTTTAAAGAGACCCAGTACTTC.

To note about this clone: Other DNA sequences in this sample translate to the same CDR3. The chain couples TRBV2 to TRBJ1-1; D is undetermined. The CDR3 is made up of 13 amino acids. CDR1 is SNHLY and CDR2 is FYNNEI in the germline V gene. Trimming pared 4 bases from V and 2 bases from J, leaving 8 bases between. The CDR3 DNA sequence: TGTGCCAGCAGTGTCGGGTTAAACACTGAAGCTTTCTTT. This encodes CASSVGLNTEAFF. The full variable domain, with the rest looked up from reference TRBV2 and TRBJ1-1, is EPEVTQTPSHQVTQMGQEVILRCVPISNHLYFYWYRQILGQKVEFLVSFYNNEISEKSEIFDDQFSVERPDGSNFTLKIRSTKLEDSAMYFCASSVGLNTEAFFGQGTRLTVV.

This chain links TRBV28 with TRBJ2-7; 10 bases are a match to TRBD1. The CDR3 loop spans 16 amino acids. In germline, CDR1 is MDHEN, CDR2 SYDVKM. After removal of 5 bases from V and 7 bases from J, the junction contained 14 bases not matched to a gene. CDR3 nucleotides: TGTGCCAGCAGTCCTGGGGTGGGACAGGGGCTGGGGGAGCAGTACTTC. This codes for CASSPGVGQGLGEQYF.

This rearrangement joins TRBV2 to TRBJ2-3; D gene ambiguous. Trimming shortened V by 8 bases and J by 5 bases, and 17 bases separated the two germline ends. The V gene's germline CDR1 is SNHLY and CDR2 FYNNEI. The CDR3 is 14 residues long. The CDR3 DNA follows: TGTGCCAGCTCCAGGTCAGGCTTTGGAGATACGCAGTATTTT. It is translated as CASSRSGFGDTQYF.

The chain links TRBV7-8 to TRBJ2-6, with TRBD1 as a possible D gene (6 bases). This CDR3 spans 17 amino acids. The V gene's germline CDR1 is SGHVS and CDR2 FQNEAQ. Trimming shortened V by 1 base and J by 2 bases, and 12 bases separated the two germline ends. Written as DNA, the CDR3 is TGTGCCAGCAGCTTAGACAGGGTGTGGGCTGGGGCCAACGTCCTGACTTTC. Protein sequence: CASSLDRVWAGANVLTF.

This rearrangement joins TRBV29-1 to TRBJ2-7; TRBD2 matches 8 bases. Trimming removed 3 bases from V and 7 bases from J; junction bases left unmatched: 11. The CDR3 has 14 residues. CDR1 and CDR2 from the germline V gene are SQVTM and ANQGSEA. CDR3 amino acids: CSVDRDGRAGEQYF. Here the CDR3 DNA reads TGCAGCGTTGATAGGGACGGGAGGGCCGGTGAGCAGTACTTC.

This clone was counted a single time. CDR3 amino acids: CASSPKPRIGELFF. The CDR3, as DNA: TGTGCCAGCAGCCCAAAGCCGAGGATCGGGGAGCTGTTTTTT. V is TRBV7-8 and J is TRBJ2-2; no clear D. Germline V gives CDR1 SGHVS, CDR2 FQNEAQ. V was trimmed by 5 bases and J by 7 bases, leaving 14 bases between them. CDR3 length: 14 amino acids.

CDR3 amino acids: CASSLLDREDNYGYTF. CDR3 sequence (DNA): TGTGCCAGCAGCTTGTTGGACAGGGAGGACAACTATGGCTACACCTTC. This chain uses TRBV5-4 with TRBJ1-2; TRBD1 matches at 8 bases. CDR1 and CDR2 from the germline V gene are SGHNT and YYREEE (reference sequence). The CDR3 contains 16 residues. The V segment lost 1 base and the J segment 2 bases; nucleotides outside the gene matches: 7.

The CDR3 protein is CASSSILPLTSGSDNTGELFF. The CDR3 bases are TGTGCCAGCAGTTCAATACTACCCCTGACTAGCGGGAGTGACAACACCGGGGAGCTGTTTTTT. This chain joins TRBV27 and TRBJ2-2; 12 bases are a match to TRBD2. Germline CDR1 is MNHEY and CDR2 is SMNVEV (reference sequence). With V trimmed by 4 bases and J by 2 bases, 17 bases remained unmatched. The CDR3 is 21 residues long.

V is TRBV11-2 and J is TRBJ2-7, with D uncertain. The CDR3 sequence is 13 residues long. Trimming removed 1 base from V and 5 bases from J, with 9 bases in between. CDR1 is SGHAT and CDR2 is FQNNGV in the germline V gene. The CDR3 reads CASSLASVHEQYF. Written as DNA, the CDR3 is TGTGCCAGCAGCTTAGCTTCGGTACACGAGCAGTACTTC.

DNA for the CDR3: TGTGCCAGCAGCTTAACGGGACAAAAATTTACCGGAAACACCATATATTTT. Residues: CASSLTGQKFTGNTIYF. The chain has TRBV7-9 and TRBJ1-3, with D possibly being TRBD1 (6 bases). This CDR3 has 17 amino acids. The germline CDR1 and CDR2 sequences are SEHNR and FQNEAQ (reference sequence). Trimming took 2 bases from V and 4 from J, leaving 18 bases between them.

V is TRBV9 and J is TRBJ2-5; 7 bases match TRBD2. Germline V lookup: CDR1 SGDLS, CDR2 YYNGEE. With 0 bases clipped from V and 5 bases from J, the junction kept 10 bases outside the gene matches. CDR3 size: 16 residues. For the CDR3, the DNA is TGTGCCAGCAGCGTAGCCGGCGGGAGTTATCAGGAGACCCAGTACTTC. Residues: CASSVAGGSYQETQYF. Complete variable domain (other parts from reference TRBV9 and TRBJ2-5): DSGVTQTPKHLITATGQRVTLRCSPRSGDLSVYWYQQSLDQGLQFLIQYYNGEERAKGNILERFSAQQFPDLHSELNLSSLELGDSALYFCASSVAGGSYQETQYFGPGTRLLVL.

This chain uses TRBV7-3 with TRBJ2-5; 12 bases fit TRBD2. The CDR3 spans 15 residues. Germline loops: CDR1 SGHTA, CDR2 FQGTGA. J lost 7 bases, V lost 5 bases, and 8 bases had no gene match. CDR3 bases: TGTGCCAGCAGCCCGACTAGCGGGAGTGGGGGGACCCAGTACTTC. It is translated as CASSPTSGSGGTQYF.

The genes are TRBV2 and TRBJ1-1; TRBD1 might be the D (6 bases). The V and J ends lost 2 bases and 1 base respectively, with 23 bases between them. Per germline, CDR1 SNHLY and CDR2 FYNNEI. This CDR3 has 19 residues. CDR3 region: CASSEWLPGVGTENTEAFF. Here the CDR3 DNA reads TGTGCCAGCAGTGAATGGCTCCCAGGGGTCGGGACGGAGAACACTGAAGCTTTCTTT.

The rearrangement links TRBV5-4 to TRBJ2-1; TRBD2 might be the D (6 bases). CDR1 and CDR2 from the germline V gene are SGHNT and YYREEE (reference sequence). Trimming left V 2 bases short and J 3 bases short, with 15 bases between. There are 16 residues in the CDR3. CDR3 sequence reads: CASSLPGTSIYNEQFF. The CDR3 nucleotides are TGTGCCAGCAGCTTACCAGGGACTTCCATCTACAATGAGCAGTTCTTC.

This clone turned up a few times. The chain has TRBV29-1 and TRBJ1-2; the match to TRBD1 covers 10 bases. This CDR3 region has 14 residues. Germline V gives CDR1 SQVTM, CDR2 ANQGSEA. V lost 4 bases and J lost 8; bases outside the gene matches: 10. CDR3 amino acids: CSVGGRDRGGGYTF. As DNA, the CDR3 is TGCAGCGTTGGAGGCCGGGACAGGGGCGGAGGCTACACCTTC.

The count of this clone is one. The J gene is TRBJ2-3, the V gene TRBV27, with D perhaps matching TRBD1 (6 bases). Trimming pared 4 bases from V and 1 base from J, leaving 15 bases between. Germline CDR1 is MNHEY and CDR2 is SMNVEV (reference sequence). This CDR3 has 16 amino acids. The CDR3 DNA is TGTGCCAGCAGTTCCGCCGGGCCAGGGGGCACAGATACGCAGTATTTT. Amino acid sequence: CASSSAGPGGTDTQYF.

The chain uses TRBV7-8 and TRBJ2-5; maybe TRBD2 (6 bases). The CDR3 runs 12 residues. V shed 5 bases and J shed 4 bases, with 8 bases lying between them. The germline V gene has CDR1 SGHVS and CDR2 FQNEAQ. CDR3 in DNA: TGTGCCAGCAGCAACGGGAGAGAGACCCAGTACTTC. Translation gives CASSNGRETQYF.

This chain links TRBV11-2 with TRBJ2-5; tentatively, D is TRBD2 (6 bases). The CDR3 runs 15 residues. Between the trimmed V and J ends, which lost 3 bases and 5 bases, there was a span of 16 bases. In germline, CDR1 is SGHAT, CDR2 FQNNGV. In DNA, the CDR3 is TGTGCCAGCAGCTTCCGGCGGGACCTTAGGGAGACCCAGTACTTC. This gives the protein CASSFRRDLRETQYF. The full variable domain, rest sourced from reference TRBV11-2 and TRBJ2-5, is EAGVAQSPRYKIIEKRQSVAFWCNPISGHATLYWYQQILGQGPKLLIQFQNNGVVDDSQLPKDRFSAERLKGVDSTLKIQPAKLEDSAVYLCASSFRRDLRETQYFGPGTRLLVL.

The V gene is TRBV5-1, the J gene TRBJ2-1, with TRBD2 identical over 13 bases. This CDR3 has 15 amino acids. After removal of 0 bases from V and 7 bases from J, the junction contained 1 base not matched to a gene. Looked up from germline, CDR1 is SGHRS and CDR2 is YFSETQ. CDR3 region: CASSLGGLAGNEQFF. DNA for the CDR3: TGCGCCAGCAGCTTGGGGGGACTAGCGGGAAATGAGCAGTTCTTC.

The J gene is TRBJ2-3, the V gene TRBV2, with 8 bases lining up with TRBD2. This CDR3 is 18 amino acids long. Germline CDR1 is SNHLY and CDR2 is FYNNEI. J gave up 3 bases and V 4 bases, and 15 bases lay outside the gene matches. For the CDR3, the DNA is TGTGCCAGCAGTGGCAGCGGGAGAAGTGTATTCGTGACAGATACGCAGTATTTT. Translated: CASSGSGRSVFVTDTQYF.